The 12 T cell receptor beta chains listed next were all sequenced from one sample in a study of T-cell reconstitution after alpha-beta-depleted transplantation in children. It was with unique molecular identifiers that the TCRbeta library was prepared. TCRdb processed the PCR reads anew with MiXCR; each CDR3 protein has one entry. The data show 100,000 or so distinct CDR3 sequences, approximately 6% seen once. The source was PBMCs, mostly from graft donor cells, collected 60 days after TCRalphabeta/CD19-depleted stem cell transplant. These receptors came from a female patient aged 2-15 years who had a stem cell transplant for Fanconi anemia, so the T cells may come from the graft donor.

This clonotype was detected ten times or more. The rearrangement joins TRBV29-1 to TRBJ2-3; D unresolved. CDR1 is SQVTM and CDR2 is ANQGSEA in the germline V gene. The CDR3 loop spans 13 amino acids. Trimming cost V 6 bases and J 0 bases, with 10 bases left between them. The CDR3 DNA follows: TGCAGCGTCGAGCCGACTAGCACAGATACGCAGTATTTT. Translated, it gives CSVEPTSTDTQYF.

This clonotype was observed a handful of times. The chain uses TRBV20-1 and TRBJ2-7, with 7 bases matching TRBD2. The germline V gene encodes CDR1 DFQATT and CDR2 SNEGSKA (reference sequence). CDR3 length: 16 amino acids. Trimming took 1 base from V and 1 from J; bases not matched to a gene: 10. CDR3 protein: CSARVWGSGGSYEQYF. For the CDR3, the DNA is TGCAGTGCTAGAGTTTGGGGATCGGGGGGTTCCTACGAGCAGTACTTC.

This clonotype was counted many times. The rearrangement joins TRBV7-8 to TRBJ2-3; D is unresolved. CDR1 SGHVS and CDR2 FQNEAQ come from the germline V gene. V was shortened by 5 bases and J by 6 bases, with 15 bases between the two germline ends. The CDR3 sequence is 14 residues long. The CDR3 DNA reads TGTGCCAGCAGCCACAACGAATATTTGGATACGCAGTATTTT. It translates to CASSHNEYLDTQYF.

This clonotype was picked up many times. The chain has TRBV20-1 and TRBJ2-5; no definite D call. Trimming left V 7 bases short and J 0 bases short, with 6 bases between. Germline CDR1 DFQATT, CDR2 SNEGSKA (reference sequence). The length of the CDR3 is 11 residues. CDR3 in DNA: TGCAGTGGCGTAGACCAAGAGACCCAGTACTTC. Encoded protein: CSGVDQETQYF.

The chain combines TRBV20-1 with TRBJ2-3; 12 positions agree with TRBD2. Trimming removed 8 bases from V and 3 bases from J; junction bases left unmatched: 6. Germline CDR1 and CDR2: DFQATT and SNEGSKA (reference sequence). The CDR3 is made up of 14 amino acids. CDR3 region: CSPGTSGPTDTQYF. The CDR3 DNA reads TGCAGTCCCGGGACTAGCGGGCCTACAGATACGCAGTATTTT.

Many counts were recorded for this clonotype. The chain couples TRBV5-1 to TRBJ2-5; either TRBD1 or TRBD2 may supply D (5 bases each). Per germline, CDR1 SGHRS and CDR2 YFSETQ. Trimming stripped 1 base from V and 4 bases from J, with 17 bases between. This CDR3 has 16 amino acids. This CDR3 is CASSLTGPGQRETQYF. CDR3 sequence (DNA): TGCGCCAGCAGCTTGACGGGACCCGGACAACGAGAGACCCAGTACTTC.

This clonotype occurred many times. The rearrangement links TRBV6-5 to TRBJ2-1; no clear D gene. Trimming pared 3 bases from V and 2 bases from J, leaving 14 bases between. From germline, CDR1 is MNHEY and CDR2 SVGAGI. The CDR3 spans 16 residues. For the CDR3, the DNA is TGTGCCAGCAGTTATCGTCCAAGAGACCCCTACAATGAGCAGTTCTTC. It specifies CASSYRPRDPYNEQFF.

This clonotype was recorded at least ten times. The CDR3 loop reads CSASRRSSSPDTQYF. Here the CDR3 DNA reads TGCAGTGCTAGTCGGAGGAGTAGTAGTCCAGATACGCAGTATTTT. The chain has TRBV20-1 and TRBJ2-3; possibly TRBD2 for D (5 bases). Germline loops: CDR1 DFQATT, CDR2 SNEGSKA (reference sequence). The CDR3 is 15 amino acids. Trimming pared 3 bases from V and 4 bases from J, leaving 17 bases between.

This clonotype occurred many times. The chain uses TRBV12-3 or TRBV12-4 and TRBJ2-1; no clear D gene. The CDR3 loop spans 14 amino acids. The V and J ends lost 1 base and 3 bases respectively, with 7 bases between them. Here the CDR3 reads CASSLVPGYNEQFF. CDR3 in DNA: TGTGCCAGCAGTTTAGTCCCGGGCTACAATGAGCAGTTCTTC.

The sample holds many counts of this clonotype. J is TRBJ2-3 and V is TRBV12-3 or TRBV12-4, with D possibly matching TRBD2 (5 bases). V lost 4 bases, J lost 4 bases, and 9 bases lay in between. This CDR3 contains 13 residues. The CDR3 sequence is CASSWEYADTQYF. DNA for the CDR3: TGTGCCAGCAGTTGGGAGTACGCAGATACGCAGTATTTT.

The chain carries TRBV29-1 and TRBJ2-7, with TRBD1 matching over 10 bases. After removal of 1 base from V and 9 bases from J, the junction contained 6 bases not matched to a gene. The germline gives CDR1 SQVTM, CDR2 ANQGSEA. The CDR3 is 13 amino acids. The CDR3 bases are TGCAGCGTTGAAGTTCAGACAGGGGGCATGCAGTACTTC. It specifies CSVEVQTGGMQYF.

This clonotype showed up just a few times. The V gene is TRBV27, the J gene TRBJ2-7, with 8 bases identical to TRBD1. This CDR3 is 14 amino acids long. V was pared by 4 bases and J by 5 bases, with 7 bases of the junction left unmatched. Per germline, CDR1 MNHEY and CDR2 SMNVEV (reference sequence). The CDR3 loop reads CASSSAGQGHEQYF. Here the CDR3 DNA reads TGTGCCAGCAGTTCCGCCGGACAGGGACACGAGCAGTACTTC.